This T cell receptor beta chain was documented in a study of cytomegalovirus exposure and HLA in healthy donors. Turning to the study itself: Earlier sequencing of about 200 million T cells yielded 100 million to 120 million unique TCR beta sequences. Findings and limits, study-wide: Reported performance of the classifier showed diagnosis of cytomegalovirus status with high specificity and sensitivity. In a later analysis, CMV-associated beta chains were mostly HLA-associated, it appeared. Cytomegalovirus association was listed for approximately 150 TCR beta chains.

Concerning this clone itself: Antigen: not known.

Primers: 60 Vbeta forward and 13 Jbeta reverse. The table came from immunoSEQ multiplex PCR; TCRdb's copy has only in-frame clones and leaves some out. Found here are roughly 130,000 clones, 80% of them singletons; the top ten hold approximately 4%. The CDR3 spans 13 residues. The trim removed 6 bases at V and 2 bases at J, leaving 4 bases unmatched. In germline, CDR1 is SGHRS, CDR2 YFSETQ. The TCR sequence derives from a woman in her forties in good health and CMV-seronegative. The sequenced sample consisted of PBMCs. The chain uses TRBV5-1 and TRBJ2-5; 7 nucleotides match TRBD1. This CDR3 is CASTTQGQETQYF. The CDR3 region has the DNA TGCGCCAGCACCACACAGGGGCAAGAGACCCAGTACTTC.